The 25 T cell receptor beta chains below come from one sample, sequenced in a study of blood T cell repertoires in COVID-19. Here immunoSEQ multiplex PCR was the method, and the copy in TCRdb shows in-frame clones only, minus some. The data contain approximately 200,000 clones, roughly 87% of them seen just once; the ten biggest clones take up under 2%. The sample comprised peripheral blood. Every receptor here comes from a middle-aged man with active or convalescent COVID-19.

The chain has TRBV20-1 and TRBJ2-3; D is perhaps TRBD1 (6 bases). Germline V gene sequence: CDR1 DFQATT, CDR2 SNEGSKA (reference sequence). This CDR3 spans 15 amino acids. The V and J ends lost 3 bases and 6 bases respectively, with 19 bases between them. This CDR3 reads CSASLELGGSDTQYF. The CDR3 DNA sequence: TGCAGTGCTAGTCTCGAATTAGGGGGTAGCGATACGCAGTATTTT.

This chain connects TRBV4-1 to TRBJ2-5; 7 bases align to TRBD1. The V gene end was trimmed by 3 bases and the J gene end by 2 bases; junction bases not matched to a gene: 6. The CDR3 extends over 15 amino acids. Germline CDR1 is MGHRA and CDR2 is YSYEKL. The CDR3 spells CASSQVGTAQETQYF. The CDR3 DNA sequence: TGCGCCAGCAGCCAGGTCGGGACAGCTCAAGAGACCCAGTACTTC.

The chain carries TRBV29-1 and TRBJ2-2, with D perhaps TRBD2 (6 bases). The CDR3 spans 14 residues. The ends were cut back, 3 bases at V and 4 bases at J, with 12 bases in the middle. Germline V gives CDR1 SQVTM, CDR2 ANQGSEA. The CDR3 loop is CSVEEGLSTGELFF. The DNA for the CDR3 is TGCAGCGTTGAGGAGGGGCTGAGCACCGGGGAGCTGTTTTTT.

The chain employs TRBV2 and TRBJ2-7; TRBD2 matches at 8 bases. Germline values: CDR1 SNHLY, CDR2 FYNNEI. The CDR3 is 15 amino acids. V lost 7 bases and J lost 2; bases outside the gene matches: 10. For the CDR3, the DNA is TGTGCCAGCATTGGAGCCGGGACTAGTGCCTACGAGCAGTACTTC. Its protein is CASIGAGTSAYEQYF.

V is TRBV13 and J is TRBJ2-5, with D possibly TRBD2 on 5 matching bases. V gave up 0 bases and J gave up 5 bases, with 10 bases separating them. CDR3 size: 14 residues. Germline V gene data show CDR1 as PRHDT and CDR2 as FYEKMQ (reference sequence). CDR3 coding DNA: TGTGCCAGCAGCTTAGGGGGGAGCGGTGAGACCCAGTACTTC. Protein sequence: CASSLGGSGETQYF.

This sequence joins TRBV11-3 and TRBJ1-1; weak D call: TRBD1 (5 bases). The V and J ends lost 5 bases and 6 bases respectively, with 16 bases between them. CDR1 SGHNT and CDR2 YENEEA come from the germline V gene. The CDR3 consists of 14 residues. This CDR3 is CASSRSRPGAEAFF. The DNA for the CDR3 is TGTGCCAGCAGCCGTAGCCGGCCGGGGGCTGAAGCTTTCTTT.

For the CDR3, the DNA is TGTGCCAGCAGCCCCGCAGGGCCAGGGGGTAATTCACCCCTCCACTTT. Protein product: CASSPAGPGGNSPLHF. The V gene is TRBV28, the J gene TRBJ1-6; 7 bases align to TRBD1. The V gene end was trimmed by 6 bases and the J gene end by 6 bases; junction bases not matched to a gene: 11. Germline V gives CDR1 MDHEN, CDR2 SYDVKM. CDR3 length: 16 residues.

In this sample, this clone turned up a few times. The V gene is TRBV4-1, the J gene TRBJ1-1, with TRBD1 matching 7 bases. The CDR3 is 16 amino acids. V shed 2 bases and J 2 bases; nucleotides not matched to a gene: 8. Germline-derived CDR1 and CDR2 are MGHRA and YSYEKL. In DNA form, the CDR3 reads TGCGCCAGCAGCCAATCCGGGACAGAAGTTAACACTGAAGCTTTCTTT. Translating gives CASSQSGTEVNTEAFF.

CDR3 coding DNA: TGCGCCAGCAGCTTGCGGACTGGGGTCCCTAATGAAAAACTGTTTTTT. Protein product: CASSLRTGVPNEKLFF. The chain is built from TRBV5-1 and TRBJ1-4; D not resolved. Trimming removed 1 base at V and 3 bases at J, with 13 bases between. Germline values: CDR1 SGHRS, CDR2 YFSETQ. CDR3 length: 16 amino acids.

The chain joins TRBV24-1 to TRBJ1-2; a weak D match, TRBD1 (5 bases). V dropped 3 bases and J dropped 0 bases, with 10 bases sitting between them. The CDR3 covers 15 residues. Germline CDR1 reads KGHDR; CDR2 reads SFDVKD. In nucleotides, the CDR3 is TGTGCCACCAGTGATCCGGGCAGGGCTAACTATGGCTACACCTTC. It is translated as CATSDPGRANYGYTF.

This clone was seen once. V gene TRBV4-1 combines with J gene TRBJ1-2; 8 positions agree with TRBD1. The CDR3 contains 14 residues. Germline V gene lookup returns CDR1 MGHRA and CDR2 YSYEKL. J lost 3 bases, V lost 2 bases, and 2 bases had no gene match. The CDR3 loop reads CASSQLDRDYGYTF. Here the CDR3 DNA reads TGCGCCAGCAGCCAATTGGACAGGGACTATGGCTACACCTTC.

This clone was detected only once. The J gene is TRBJ1-4, the V gene TRBV28; perhaps TRBD1 as D (5 bases). There are 17 residues in the CDR3. The V gene's germline CDR1 is MDHEN and CDR2 SYDVKM. V gave up 5 bases and J gave up 3 bases, with 19 bases separating them. In DNA, the CDR3 is TGTGCCAGCAGTATACAGGTCTGGCCCCAGGCTAATGAAAAACTGTTTTTT. Its translation: CASSIQVWPQANEKLFF.

This chain connects TRBV5-1 to TRBJ2-3; a weak D match, TRBD2 (5 bases). This CDR3 has 14 amino acids. The germline V gene has CDR1 SGHRS and CDR2 YFSETQ. V was shortened by 3 bases and J by 4 bases, with 12 bases between the two germline ends. The CDR3 protein is CASSSGMSADTQYF. The CDR3 DNA sequence: TGCGCCAGCAGCTCCGGGATGTCGGCAGATACGCAGTATTTT.

The chain recombines TRBV7-8 with TRBJ1-2; the D gene is possibly TRBD1 (5 bases). Germline V CDR1 and CDR2: SGHVS, FQNEAQ. Trimming pared 5 bases from V and 8 bases from J, leaving 18 bases between. The CDR3 length is 14 residues. The CDR3 protein is CASSPGAGRIGYTF. The CDR3, as DNA: TGTGCCAGCAGCCCCGGCGCGGGGCGGATCGGCTACACCTTC.

The chain combines TRBV28 with TRBJ2-7; 8 bases are shared with TRBD1. V was clipped by 6 bases and J by 8 bases; unmatched bases: 6. Germline CDR1 and CDR2: MDHEN and SYDVKM. The CDR3 has 12 amino acids. The CDR3 DNA follows: TGTGCCAGCAGAATAGGGACAGGACAGCAGTACTTC. Protein product: CASRIGTGQQYF.

The V gene is TRBV2, the J gene TRBJ2-2; a possible D gene is TRBD1 (7 bases). CDR3 length equals 16 residues. V dropped 8 bases and J dropped 3 bases, with 19 bases sitting between them. Germline V gene data show CDR1 as SNHLY and CDR2 as FYNNEI. This CDR3 is CASHRGTVKYTGELFF. CDR3 coding DNA: TGTGCCAGCCACCGGGGGACAGTCAAATACACCGGGGAGCTGTTTTTT.

The chain uses TRBV28 and TRBJ2-7; 13 bases fit TRBD2. The V gene end was trimmed by 4 bases and the J gene end by 2 bases; junction bases not matched to a gene: 23. The CDR3 is 22 amino acids. In germline, CDR1 is MDHEN, CDR2 SYDVKM. The CDR3 nucleotides are TGTGCCAGCAGTTCTCCTGGACAGCCGGGACTAGCGGGACTAATTTTTACCTACGAGCAGTACTTC. Translated, it gives CASSSPGQPGLAGLIFTYEQYF.

This clone occurred once. CDR3 amino acids: CAIRGGGSRSGANVLTF. DNA of the CDR3: TGTGCCATACGAGGGGGAGGGTCCAGGTCTGGGGCCAACGTCCTGACTTTC. The rearrangement joins TRBV10-3 to TRBJ2-6; the D gene is possibly TRBD2 (7 bases). Germline CDR1 reads ENHRY; CDR2 reads SYGVKD. CDR3 length: 17 amino acids. Trimming took 9 bases from V and 1 from J, leaving 19 bases between them.

The CDR3 reads CASGQRQGNTGELFF. The CDR3 DNA follows: TGTGCCAGCGGACAAAGACAGGGGAACACCGGGGAGCTGTTTTTT. The rearrangement links TRBV28 to TRBJ2-2, with 7 bases fitting TRBD1. The CDR3 runs 15 residues. CDR1 and CDR2 (germline): MDHEN, SYDVKM. V lost 8 bases to trimming and J lost 1 base; unmatched junction nucleotides: 7.

The V call is TRBV3-1 (or the pseudogene TRBV3-2), the J call TRBJ2-1; D possibly corresponds to TRBD2 (6 bases). The CDR3 has 17 residues. CDR1 and CDR2 from the germline V gene are LGHDT and YNNKEL (reference sequence). V lost 4 bases, J lost 2 bases, and 18 bases lay in between. The CDR3 is CASSPGWGGPTYNEQFF. In DNA form, the CDR3 reads TGTGCCAGCAGCCCGGGGTGGGGAGGCCCTACCTACAATGAGCAGTTCTTC.

The rearrangement joins TRBV5-8 to TRBJ2-7; no clear D. The V gene lost 0 bases and the J gene lost 0 bases, with 7 bases spanning the gap. Germline V CDR1 and CDR2: SGHTS, YDEGEE. This CDR3 contains 14 residues. CDR3 amino acids: CASSLGEISYEQYF. CDR3 bases: TGTGCCAGCAGCTTGGGTGAGATCTCCTACGAGCAGTACTTC.

The V call is TRBV2, the J call TRBJ1-2, with 9 bases lining up with TRBD1. Germline CDR1 and CDR2: SNHLY and FYNNEI. V lost 6 bases, J lost 6 bases, and 5 bases stayed unmatched. This CDR3 region has 13 residues. For the CDR3, the DNA is TGTGCCAGCAGGGGACAGGGAGCTGATGGCTACACCTTC. Protein product: CASRGQGADGYTF.

The genes are TRBV9 and TRBJ1-2; maybe TRBD1 (5 bases). The germline V and J ends were trimmed by 3 bases and 8 bases, with 8 bases remaining between them. Per the germline V gene, CDR1 is SGDLS and CDR2 is YYNGEE. This CDR3 has 11 residues. For the CDR3, the DNA is TGTGCCAGCAGCGGACAGAAGGGCTACACCTTC. Amino acids: CASSGQKGYTF.

The rearrangement links TRBV4-1 to TRBJ2-5, with a tentative D call TRBD1 (6 bases). Trimming pared 0 bases from V and 6 bases from J, leaving 14 bases between. Germline-derived CDR1 and CDR2 are MGHRA and YSYEKL. This CDR3 comprises 15 residues. The CDR3, as DNA: TGCGCCAGCAGCCAAGAGCCACAGGGCTTAAAGACCCAGTACTTC. Residues: CASSQEPQGLKTQYF.

This clone was found once. The J gene is TRBJ1-1, the V gene TRBV15, with a tentative D call TRBD1 (6 bases). This CDR3 has 18 residues. Germline V gene sequence: CDR1 LNHNV, CDR2 YYDKDF (reference sequence). Trimming removed 1 base at V and 0 bases at J, with 18 bases between. For the CDR3, the DNA is TGTGCCACCAGCAGAGTCCGAACCTACAGGGACATGAACACTGAAGCTTTCTTT. Translating gives CATSRVRTYRDMNTEAFF.